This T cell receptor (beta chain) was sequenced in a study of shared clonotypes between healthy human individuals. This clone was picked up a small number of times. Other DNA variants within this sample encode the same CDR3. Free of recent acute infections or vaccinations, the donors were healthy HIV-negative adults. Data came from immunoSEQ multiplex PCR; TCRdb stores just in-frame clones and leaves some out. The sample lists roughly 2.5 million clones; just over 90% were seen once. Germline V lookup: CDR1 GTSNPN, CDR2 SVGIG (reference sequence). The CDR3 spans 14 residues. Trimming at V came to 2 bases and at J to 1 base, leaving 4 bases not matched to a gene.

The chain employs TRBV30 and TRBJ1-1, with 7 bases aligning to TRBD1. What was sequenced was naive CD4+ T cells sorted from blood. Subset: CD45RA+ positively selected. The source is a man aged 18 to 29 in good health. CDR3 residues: CAWSRQGANTEAFF. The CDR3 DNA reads TGTGCCTGGAGTAGACAGGGTGCGAACACTGAAGCTTTCTTT.